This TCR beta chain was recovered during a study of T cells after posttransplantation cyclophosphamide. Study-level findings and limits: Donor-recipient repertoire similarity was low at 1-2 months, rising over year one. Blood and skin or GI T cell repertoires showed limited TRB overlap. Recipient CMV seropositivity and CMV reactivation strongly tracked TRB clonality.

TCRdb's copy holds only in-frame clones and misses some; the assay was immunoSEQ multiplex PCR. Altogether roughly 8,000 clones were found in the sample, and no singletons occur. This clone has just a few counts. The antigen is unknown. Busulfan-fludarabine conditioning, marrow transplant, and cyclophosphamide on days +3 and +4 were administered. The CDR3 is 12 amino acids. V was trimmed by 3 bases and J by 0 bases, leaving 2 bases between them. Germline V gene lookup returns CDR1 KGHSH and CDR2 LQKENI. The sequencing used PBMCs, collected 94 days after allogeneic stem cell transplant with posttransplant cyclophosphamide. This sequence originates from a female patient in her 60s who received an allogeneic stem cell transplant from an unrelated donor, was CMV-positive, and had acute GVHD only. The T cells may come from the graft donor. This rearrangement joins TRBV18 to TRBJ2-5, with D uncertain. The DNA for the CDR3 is TGTGCCAGCTCACCCTACCAAGAGACCCAGTACTTC. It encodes CASSPYQETQYF.